The entry below gives a single TCR beta chain sequence along with its context. Its antigen is not yet known. Base qualities are not provided; no much larger clone lies one nucleotide away. Normal lung samples were non-adjacent lung tissue taken as far from the tumour as possible, at least 3 cm away, from the same patient. Frozen aliquots of unsorted single-cell suspensions were used for genomic DNA extraction with the QIAamp DNA kit. Tissues were received within 2 hours of resection and were immediately processed into single-cell suspensions. Tissue was mechanically dissociated and enzymatically digested with DNase I, collagenase I and hyaluronidase for approximately 31 minutes at 37 °C, then filtered and RBC-lysed. This specimen comes from a study of immune cell composition in non-small cell lung cancer (dated by TCRdb to the late 2010s). Regarding the research as a whole: Histologic subtype, mainly lung adenocarcinoma or squamous cell carcinoma, was assigned on the basis of H&E together with p63, CK5, Napsin A and TTF-1 immunohistochemistry. TCR-beta sequencing (Adaptive Biotechnologies) was performed on some 37 paired NSCLC tumour and non-adjacent lung specimens plus 26 tumour-only specimens. For supplementary cohort #1, made up of some ten lung adenocarcinoma cases, paired tumour/lung TCR-beta sequencing was done and TIL populations were generated so that tumour reactivity could be assessed. Several tumour specimens with TCR-beta data were of rare histological subtypes and were excluded from the subtype comparisons. Broader findings and caveats from the paper: In some ten adenocarcinoma cases, a strong correlation was found between maximal tumour-associated clone frequency and TIL tumour reactivity, whereas no such correlation was found between overall clonality and TIL tumour reactivity. No significant correlation was found between tumour TCR-beta clonality and smoking pack-years. Nearly half of NSCLC cases had tumour-associated clones >0.5%, with about four fifths of squamous carcinomas showing such clones compared with 30% to 40% of adenocarcinomas. Only ten or so cases were included in the reactivity cohort, and sequence sharing between tumour-reactive clones and the dominant in vivo tumour-associated clones was not shown.

According to the germline V gene, CDR1 reads SGHRS and CDR2 reads YFSETQ. The germline V end is reduced by 3 bases and the J end by 4 bases; junction bases left unmatched: 7. From its cysteine to its phenylalanine, the CDR3 spans 15 amino acids. The kept DNA is CDR3 alone, 45 bases in frame from the first base. A two-step multiplex PCR was used to amplify TCR-beta CDR3 regions from genomic DNA, and Illumina-compatible adaptors were added in the second step. As a commercial immunoSEQ service, TCR-beta immunosequencing was carried out on an Illumina platform. Per the authors' processing: Repertoires were described by productive clonality and by Top 10 Clones, which is the percentage of T-cell templates coming from the ten most frequent sequences. Values for productive clonality spanned 0 to 1, where a value of 1 indicated a monoclonal population. Sequences comprising at least 0.1% of tumour T-cell templates but absent from matched non-adjacent lung were defined as tumour-associated clones and were identified via log10 scatter plots. Student's t-tests were used for two-group comparisons, ANOVA for comparisons across stages, and linear regression for relationships, with analyses done in GraphPad Prism7 and R. TCRdb provides this immuneACCESS table in a form limited to in-frame rearrangements. Some clones are lacking; in checked studies, under half of them reflect an unresolved V gene, and why the rest are absent is not known. V and J calls and clone size come straight from that table; D and trimming were deduced from the DNA. This sample holds about 3,300 clones; around 70% were observed only once. The ten largest clones represent approximately 4.3% of the sample.

Recombination connected TRBV5-1 to TRBJ2-3; 8 of the junction bases match TRBD1. Specimen: non-adjacent lung tissue. This clonotype was sampled from a human donor with non-small cell lung cancer. The CDR3 protein sequence reads: CASSWGTGTADTQYF. The DNA reads as follows: TGCGCCAGCAGCTGGGGGACAGGAACAGCAGATACGCAGTATTTT. Where the CDR3 stops, the reference TRBV5-1 and TRBJ2-3 genes take over; the full variable domain is KAGVTQTPRYLIKTRGQQVTLSCSPISGHRSVSWYQQTPGQGLQFLFEYFSETQRNKGNFPGRFSGRQFSNSRSEMNVSTLELGDSALYLCASSWGTGTADTQYFGPGTRLTVL.